This TCR beta chain was sequenced during a study of T cell responses to AZD1222 COVID-19 vaccine. The V gene's germline CDR1 is SGHDN and CDR2 FVKESK. This CDR3 contains 15 residues. V was cut by 1 base and J by 7 bases, with 14 bases left in between. Broader study findings: The sample set comprised mostly white British donors with more females, and clonal diversity was possibly underestimated. Only five or six individuals given AZD1222 were seropositive at baseline.

Data came from immunoSEQ multiplex PCR; TCRdb stores just in-frame clones and leaves some out. The sample lists approximately 92,000 clones, 90% to 95% occurring once. With regard to this clone: The antigen remains undetermined.

The clonotype was recovered from an adult in good health. V and J are TRBV14 and TRBJ2-1, with D maybe TRBD2 (6 bases). The sequencing used peripheral blood, collected on day 0 of AZD1222 vaccination. Here the CDR3 DNA reads TGTGCCAGCAGCCAAGCTGGCGGGATTAGAAATGAGCAGTTCTTC. Its translation: CASSQAGGIRNEQFF.